This TCR beta chain comes out of a study of blood T cell repertoires in COVID-19. Turning to the study itself: The samples span acute and convalescent COVID-19 from the United States, Italy and Spain. PBMCs, B-cell-depleted T cells, or T cells were the source of the cDNA or gDNA that made up the material.

Between the trimmed V and J ends, which lost 3 bases and 4 bases, there was a span of 9 bases. The CDR3 has 14 residues. Germline CDR1 and CDR2: SGHTA and FQGTGA. In assigning cohorts, the study relied on participant-reported clinical history. Cohort 3 recovered donors had two negative PCRs, clearance, or symptom resolution. Method: immunoSEQ multiplex PCR; TCRdb's copy keeps in-frame clones and lacks some. The table lists hundreds of thousands of clones, 80% to 90% of them singletons. What was sequenced was PBMCs or T cells enriched from blood (not recorded which). This chain joins TRBV7-3 and TRBJ2-2, with D possibly being TRBD1 (6 bases). This clonotype originated in a woman aged 25 to 39 who had recovered from COVID-19. CDR3 residues: CASSLDSPTGELFF. CDR3 nucleotides: TGTGCCAGCAGCTTGGACAGCCCCACCGGGGAGCTGTTTTTT.